The clone carrying this TCR beta chain was detected only once. The CDR3 is 12 amino acids. Germline V gene sequence: CDR1 SNHLY, CDR2 FYNNEI. V lost 8 bases and J lost 10; bases outside the gene matches: 9. These data belong to a study of cytomegalovirus exposure and HLA in healthy donors. PCR was performed using 60 Vbeta and 13 Jbeta primers. Data came from immunoSEQ multiplex PCR; TCRdb stores just in-frame clones and leaves some out. Here the sample spans over 85,000 clones, about 90% being singletons. Material: PBMCs. V usage is TRBV2 and J usage is TRBJ1-2; 8 nucleotides line up with TRBD1. The origin of this receptor is a man aged 40-49 years in good health and CMV-seronegative. The CDR3 is CASRGTGPSYTF. CDR3 bases: TGTGCCAGCCGAGGGACAGGACCCTCCTACACCTTC.